The rows below give T cell receptor beta chains drawn from one sample of a study of persistence of HIV-infected CD4 T cells. No antigen has been identified for these receptors. Data came from immunoSEQ multiplex PCR; TCRdb stores just in-frame clones and leaves some out. The table includes 25,000 to 30,000 clones, around 82% detected once. Material: CD4+ T cells sorted from PBMCs after roughly 18-hour stimulation, obtained from a patient who received antiretroviral therapy. The receptors stem from an adult woman with HIV who was CMV-seropositive. CDR3s include the opening cysteine and the closing phenylalanine or tryptophan. The order of the fields is V gene, J gene, CDR3 protein.

TRBV7-2	TRBJ1-6	CASSFGQGNSPLHF
TRBV19	TRBJ2-3	CASSITGTGSTDTQYF
TRBV6-1	TRBJ1-1	CASSEATWGANTEAFF
TRBV27	TRBJ1-5	CASRQGDQPQHF
TRBV5-5	TRBJ1-2	CASSLDLFQGVRGYTF
TRBV13	TRBJ2-7	CASSLAGSSYEQYF
TRBV12-5	TRBJ2-1	CASGLETWSSYNEQFF
TRBV11-2	TRBJ1-5	CASSLDGTQLYSNQPQHF
TRBV2	TRBJ2-1	CASSDLRGSYNEQFF
TRBV7-9	TRBJ1-2	CASSLSRQGTNYGYTF
TRBV9	TRBJ2-3	CASSAGTGPTDTQYF
TRBV11-3	TRBJ2-2	CASSPLSSTNTGELFF
TRBV13	TRBJ2-6	CASSPGQTSGANVLTF
TRBV30	TRBJ2-1	CAEKGGLSTYNEQFF
TRBV24-1	TRBJ2-1	CATSTVAAEEGNEQFF
TRBV19	TRBJ2-1	CASTTLAGGPEAREQFF
TRBV5-1	TRBJ1-4	CASSLDPGFNEKLFF
TRBV7-2	TRBJ1-1	CASSLWTGNTEAFF
TRBV6-5	TRBJ1-1	CASINDRSTEAFF
TRBV20-1	TRBJ1-2	CRGKGPHGYTF
TRBV2	TRBJ1-1	CASSDLGFRAPEAFF
TRBV3-1/TRBV3-2	TRBJ1-1	CASSPPGGRRAFF
TRBV3-1/TRBV3-2	TRBJ2-2	CASDPGRLSNTGELFF
TRBV12-5	TRBJ2-1	CASGLLNGEQFF
TRBV25-1	TRBJ1-2	CASSGLTNYGYTF
TRBV7-8	TRBJ2-7	CASSRSDRGLYEQYF
TRBV30	TRBJ1-1	CAWSWTRPNTEAFF
TRBV7-9	TRBJ1-2	CASSLDGQGVRGYTF
TRBV19	TRBJ2-1	CASSLLGSGEQFF
TRBV19	TRBJ1-5	CASRIGQGNQPQHF
TRBV5-1	TRBJ2-2	CASSSPGQGATGELFF
TRBV6-5	TRBJ1-1	CASSRGQGTEAFF
TRBV19	TRBJ1-3	CASRPSGQWSSGNTIYF
TRBV12-3/TRBV12-4	TRBJ1-4	CASSRTNEKLFF
TRBV9	TRBJ1-1	CASSVDENTEAFF
TRBV10-2	TRBJ1-1	CASSVHTEAFF
TRBV7-8	TRBJ2-2	CASSLWGLAGENTGELFF
TRBV30	TRBJ2-7	CAWKRWDRDYEQYF
TRBV10-1	TRBJ1-2	CASSGRGDYGYTF
TRBV6-5	TRBJ2-5	CASRVSGQETQYF
TRBV6-5	TRBJ1-5	CASTHRAYQPQHF
TRBV9	TRBJ2-3	CASSHGAGGSTDTQYF
TRBV19	TRBJ1-2	CASSPPGQAPHYYGYTF
TRBV19	TRBJ2-1	CASSIQGRNEQFF
TRBV7-8	TRBJ1-2	CASSLVAGGGYTF
TRBV14	TRBJ2-2	CASSQALLAGTGELFF